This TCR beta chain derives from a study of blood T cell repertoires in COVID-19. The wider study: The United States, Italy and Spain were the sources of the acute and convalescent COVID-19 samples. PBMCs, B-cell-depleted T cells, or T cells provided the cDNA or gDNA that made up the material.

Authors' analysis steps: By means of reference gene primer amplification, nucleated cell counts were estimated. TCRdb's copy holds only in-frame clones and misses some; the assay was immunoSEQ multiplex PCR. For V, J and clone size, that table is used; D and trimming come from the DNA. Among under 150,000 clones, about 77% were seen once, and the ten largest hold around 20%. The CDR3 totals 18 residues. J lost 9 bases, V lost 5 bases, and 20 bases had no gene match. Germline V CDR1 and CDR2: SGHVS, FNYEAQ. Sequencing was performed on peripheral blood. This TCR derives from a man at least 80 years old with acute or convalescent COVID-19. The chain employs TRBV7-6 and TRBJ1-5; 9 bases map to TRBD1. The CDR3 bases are TGTGCCAGCAGCACTTCCGCCGCAAAAAAACAGGGGGCCGCGCCCCAGCATTTT. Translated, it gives CASSTSAAKKQGAAPQHF.